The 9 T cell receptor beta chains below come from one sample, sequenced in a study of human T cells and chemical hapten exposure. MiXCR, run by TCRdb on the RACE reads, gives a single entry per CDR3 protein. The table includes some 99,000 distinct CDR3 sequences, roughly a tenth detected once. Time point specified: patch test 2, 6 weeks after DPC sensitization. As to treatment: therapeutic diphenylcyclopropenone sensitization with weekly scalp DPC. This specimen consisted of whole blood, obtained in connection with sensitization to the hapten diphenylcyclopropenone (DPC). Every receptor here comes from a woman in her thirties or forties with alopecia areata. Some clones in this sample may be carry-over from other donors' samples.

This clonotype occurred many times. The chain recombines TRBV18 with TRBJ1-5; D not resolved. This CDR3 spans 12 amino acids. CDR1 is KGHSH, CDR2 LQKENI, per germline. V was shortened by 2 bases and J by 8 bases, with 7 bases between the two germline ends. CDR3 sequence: CASSPGFEPQHF. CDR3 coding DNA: TGTGCCAGCTCACCAGGTTTCGAGCCCCAGCATTTT.

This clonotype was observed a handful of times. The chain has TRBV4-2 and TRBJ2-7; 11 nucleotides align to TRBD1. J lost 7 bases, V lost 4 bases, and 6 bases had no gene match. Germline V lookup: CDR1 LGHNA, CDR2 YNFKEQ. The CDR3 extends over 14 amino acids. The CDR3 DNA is TGTGCCAGCAGCCGCGGGACAGGGGGGGATGAGCAGTACTTC. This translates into CASSRGTGGDEQYF.

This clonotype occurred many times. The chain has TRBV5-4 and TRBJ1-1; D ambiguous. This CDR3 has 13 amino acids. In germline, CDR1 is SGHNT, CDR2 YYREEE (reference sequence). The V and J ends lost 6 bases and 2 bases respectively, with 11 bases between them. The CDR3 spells CASIPPGNTEAFF. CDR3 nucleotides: TGTGCCAGCATCCCGCCCGGAAACACTGAAGCTTTCTTT.

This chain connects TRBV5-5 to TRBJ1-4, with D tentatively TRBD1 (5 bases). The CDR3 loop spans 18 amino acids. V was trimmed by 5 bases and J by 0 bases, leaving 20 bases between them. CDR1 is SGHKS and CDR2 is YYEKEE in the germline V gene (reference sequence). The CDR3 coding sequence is TGTGCCAGCAGTCGAGCTCTCGTCAGGGCCGCAACTAATGAAAAACTGTTTTTT. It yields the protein CASSRALVRAATNEKLFF.

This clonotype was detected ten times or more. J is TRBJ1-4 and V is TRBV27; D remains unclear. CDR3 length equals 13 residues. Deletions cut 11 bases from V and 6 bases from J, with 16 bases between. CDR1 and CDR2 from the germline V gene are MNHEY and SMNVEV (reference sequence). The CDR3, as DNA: TGTGCCCCCAGTGGAATGGCGGATGAAAAACTGTTTTTT. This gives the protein CAPSGMADEKLFF.

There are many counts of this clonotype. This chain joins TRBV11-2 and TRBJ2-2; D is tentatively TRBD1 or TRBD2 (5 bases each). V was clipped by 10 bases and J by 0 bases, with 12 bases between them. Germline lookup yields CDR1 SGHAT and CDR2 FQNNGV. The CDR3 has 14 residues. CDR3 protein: CATTEGTNTGELFF. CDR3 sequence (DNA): TGTGCCACGACAGAGGGGACGAACACCGGGGAGCTGTTTTTT.

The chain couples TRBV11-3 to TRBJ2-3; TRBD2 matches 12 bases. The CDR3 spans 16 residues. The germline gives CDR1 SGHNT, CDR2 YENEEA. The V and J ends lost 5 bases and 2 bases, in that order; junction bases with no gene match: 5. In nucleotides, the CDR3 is TGTGCCAGCAGCCCCGGGACTAGCGGGCACACAGATACGCAGTATTTT. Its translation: CASSPGTSGHTDTQYF.

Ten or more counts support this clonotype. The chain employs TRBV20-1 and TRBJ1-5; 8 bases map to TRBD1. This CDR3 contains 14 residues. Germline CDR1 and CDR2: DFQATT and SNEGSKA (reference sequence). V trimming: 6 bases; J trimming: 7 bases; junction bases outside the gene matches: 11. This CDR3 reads CSARGQGSWQPQHF. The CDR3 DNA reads TGCAGTGCCAGGGGGCAGGGCTCCTGGCAGCCCCAGCATTTT.

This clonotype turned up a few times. The CDR3 nucleotides are TGTGCCAGCAGCCCCTGGGAGGGGGAGTCTGGGGCCAACGTCCTGACTTTC. Translating it yields CASSPWEGESGANVLTF. The chain is built from TRBV12-3 or TRBV12-4 and TRBJ2-6, with a possible D match to TRBD2 (7 bases). This CDR3 has 17 amino acids. V was clipped by 6 bases and J by 1 base, with 16 bases between them.